Below are 21 T cell receptor beta chains sequenced from a single sample in a study of blood T cell repertoires in COVID-19. The repertoire was sequenced with immunoSEQ multiplex PCR; TCRdb's copy has only in-frame clones and lacks some. The sample yields 350,000 or so clones, 87% seen once. The specimen was peripheral blood. These receptors all come from a woman younger than 45 with COVID-19, enrolled during active disease.

V and J are TRBV28 and TRBJ2-7, with a weak D call TRBD1 (6 bases). This CDR3 contains 20 residues. The V gene's germline CDR1 is MDHEN and CDR2 SYDVKM. V gave up 2 bases and J gave up 0 bases, with 26 bases separating them. The CDR3 here is CASSLTGHTGRISRSYEQYF. The CDR3 DNA is TGTGCCAGCAGTTTAACCGGCCACACAGGGAGAATTTCCCGCTCCTACGAGCAGTACTTC.

V is TRBV4-1 and J is TRBJ2-1, with 7 bases fitting TRBD2. J was trimmed by 3 bases and V by 0 bases; bases with no gene match: 8. This CDR3 contains 17 residues. The germline V gene has CDR1 MGHRA and CDR2 YSYEKL. The CDR3 DNA follows: TGCGCCAGCAGCCAAGAATGGCTAGCGGACTTCTACAATGAGCAGTTCTTC. As protein: CASSQEWLADFYNEQFF.

This chain connects TRBV4-1 to TRBJ2-4; D unclear. CDR3 size: 12 residues. Germline V gene lookup returns CDR1 MGHRA and CDR2 YSYEKL. Trimming left V 0 bases short and J 6 bases short, with 3 bases between. The CDR3 DNA follows: TGCGCCAGCAGCCAAGACAGAAACATTCAGTACTTC. Protein: CASSQDRNIQYF.

V is TRBV6-5 and J is TRBJ1-1, with no clear D. Per germline, CDR1 MNHEY and CDR2 SVGAGI. The CDR3 is 11 amino acids. Trimming took off 2 bases at V and 7 bases at J, with 5 bases between the two ends. CDR3: CASSYSDEAFF. In DNA form, the CDR3 reads TGTGCCAGCAGTTACAGCGATGAAGCTTTCTTT.

This sequence joins TRBV10-1 and TRBJ2-5, with 9 nucleotides matching TRBD2. The CDR3 extends over 17 amino acids. Germline CDR1 and CDR2: WNHNN and SYGVQD (reference sequence). The V and J ends lost 2 bases and 5 bases, in that order; junction bases with no gene match: 12. The CDR3 DNA sequence: TGCGCCAGCAGTGAGGGTATTAGCGGGAGCGGTGAGGAGACCCAGTACTTC. It specifies CASSEGISGSGEETQYF.

The V gene is TRBV2, the J gene TRBJ2-1; 7 bases match TRBD2. The germline gives CDR1 SNHLY, CDR2 FYNNEI. J lost 10 bases, V lost 6 bases, and 12 bases had no gene match. The CDR3 sequence is 14 residues long. CDR3 nucleotide sequence: TGTGCCAGCAGGACTAGCTCCCAGGGTCTCGAGCAGTTCTTC. This encodes CASRTSSQGLEQFF.

The chain has TRBV5-1 and TRBJ2-5; the D is unclear. CDR3 size: 14 residues. V lost 0 bases and J 5 bases, leaving 11 bases between the germline ends. Germline loops: CDR1 SGHRS, CDR2 YFSETQ. The CDR3 nucleotides read TGCGCCAGCAGCTTGGATCGGCGGCGGGAGACCCAGTACTTC. This sequence encodes CASSLDRRRETQYF.

For this clone: Within the sample, other DNA sequences also encode this same CDR3. Here the CDR3 DNA reads TGTGCCAGCTCACCGGCGGGGGGCAGCAATCAGCCCCAGCATTTT. Amino acids: CASSPAGGSNQPQHF. The rearrangement links TRBV18 to TRBJ1-5; D is perhaps TRBD1 (6 bases). Trimming took off 3 bases at V and 1 base at J, with 10 bases between the two ends. The CDR3 spans 15 residues. From germline, CDR1 is KGHSH and CDR2 LQKENI.

V usage is TRBV18 and J usage is TRBJ2-2; maybe TRBD2 (6 bases). There are 13 residues in the CDR3. V lost 5 bases and J 6 bases, leaving 10 bases between the germline ends. CDR1 KGHSH and CDR2 LQKENI come from the germline V gene. CDR3 nucleotides: TGTGCCAGCTCAGTGACTAGTTCCGGGGAGCTGTTTTTT. It codes for CASSVTSSGELFF.

This rearrangement joins TRBV29-1 to TRBJ1-2, with a possible D match to TRBD1 (6 bases). The CDR3 is made up of 12 amino acids. Germline CDR1 reads SQVTM; CDR2 reads ANQGSEA. The CDR3 DNA sequence: TGCAGTGGGGGCAGCGGGAACTATGGCTACACCTTC. It encodes CSGGSGNYGYTF.

This chain connects TRBV28 to TRBJ2-5; D is ambiguous. CDR1 and CDR2 (germline): MDHEN, SYDVKM. V dropped 6 bases and J dropped 0 bases, with 5 bases sitting between them. This CDR3 spans 12 amino acids. The CDR3 loop reads CASSQNQETQYF. The CDR3 nucleotides read TGTGCCAGCAGCCAGAACCAAGAGACCCAGTACTTC.

This clone has only a few counts. The J gene is TRBJ2-5, the V gene TRBV6-8; possible D gene TRBD2, 6 bases. V was shortened by 8 bases and J by 7 bases, with 23 bases between the two germline ends. Germline assignment: CDR1 MNHGY and CDR2 SAAAGT. The CDR3 is 15 amino acids. This CDR3 is CASVGLAGRPRTQYF. The DNA of the CDR3 is TGTGCCAGCGTCGGGTTGGCGGGACGGCCGAGGACCCAGTACTTC.

This clone was seen just once. The chain is built from TRBV19 and TRBJ2-1, with TRBD2 matching over 11 bases. This CDR3 spans 19 amino acids. CDR1 LNHDA and CDR2 SQIVND come from the germline V gene (reference sequence). The V and J ends lost 5 bases and 0 bases, in that order; junction bases with no gene match: 12. The CDR3 loop is CASSRQVAGGHRSYNEQFF. The CDR3 DNA reads as TGTGCCAGTAGTCGTCAGGTAGCGGGAGGGCACCGCTCCTACAATGAGCAGTTCTTC.

This chain joins TRBV5-6 and TRBJ2-1; 11 bases align to TRBD2. Germline CDR1 SGHDT, CDR2 YYEEEE. This CDR3 contains 15 residues. V shed 3 bases, J shed 7 bases, and the junction held 6 bases outside the gene matches. The CDR3 protein is CASSSLAGGRNEQFF. Written as DNA, the CDR3 is TGTGCCAGCAGCTCGTTAGCGGGAGGGCGGAATGAGCAGTTCTTC. Full variable domain (remainder filled in from reference TRBV5-6 and TRBJ2-1): DAGVTQSPTHLIKTRGQQVTLRCSPKSGHDTVSWYQQALGQGPQFIFQYYEEEERQRGNFPDRFSGHQFPNYSSELNVNALLLGDSALYLCASSSLAGGRNEQFFGPGTRLTVL.

The J gene is TRBJ1-3, the V gene TRBV19; D unclear. This CDR3 is 17 amino acids long. The ends were cut back, 7 bases at V and 2 bases at J, with 21 bases in the middle. Germline V gene sequence: CDR1 LNHDA, CDR2 SQIVND (reference sequence). CDR3 DNA sequence: TGTGCCAGTACCCGAGGAGGAGGCAGTTGGACTGGAAACACCATATATTTT. Its translation: CASTRGGGSWTGNTIYF.

The genes are TRBV29-1 and TRBJ2-1; 7 bases line up with TRBD2. After removal of 6 bases from V and 10 bases from J, the junction contained 9 bases not matched to a gene. The CDR3 runs 12 residues. The germline V gene encodes CDR1 SQVTM and CDR2 ANQGSEA. CDR3 bases: TGCAGCGTGGGGGTACTAGCGCCGGAGCAGTTCTTC. As protein: CSVGVLAPEQFF.

The chain recombines TRBV11-1 with TRBJ2-7; 8 nucleotides agree with TRBD1. V trimming: 4 bases; J trimming: 3 bases; junction bases outside the gene matches: 5. The CDR3 is 14 amino acids. Germline V gene data show CDR1 as SGHAT and CDR2 as FQDESV (reference sequence). Here the CDR3 reads CASSSYRGSYEQYF. The CDR3 DNA is TGTGCCAGCAGCTCCTACAGGGGGAGCTACGAGCAGTACTTC.

This chain joins TRBV7-9 and TRBJ1-2; possible D gene TRBD1, 5 bases. Trimming took 2 bases from V and 7 from J, leaving 11 bases between them. The CDR3 is 13 residues long. The V gene's germline CDR1 is SEHNR and CDR2 FQNEAQ (reference sequence). CDR3 residues: CASSLPDSLGYTF. CDR3 coding DNA: TGTGCCAGCAGCTTACCCGACAGTCTTGGCTACACCTTC.

This chain uses TRBV7-3 with TRBJ2-1; TRBD1 is a possible D gene (5 bases). CDR3 length: 13 amino acids. Germline V gene lookup returns CDR1 SGHTA and CDR2 FQGTGA. Trimming took off 5 bases at V and 4 bases at J, with 9 bases between the two ends. The CDR3 DNA sequence: TGTGCCAGCAGCCCAGGGTGGTACAATGAGCAGTTCTTC. Its protein is CASSPGWYNEQFF.

J is TRBJ2-7 and V is TRBV7-6; TRBD2 agrees at 9 bases. Germline loops: CDR1 SGHVS, CDR2 FNYEAQ. The CDR3 spans 16 residues. Trimming took 1 base from V and 3 from J; bases not matched to a gene: 7. The CDR3 DNA reads TGTGCCAGCAGCTTAGTCCTAGCGGGAAGACACTACGAGCAGTACTTC. It yields the protein CASSLVLAGRHYEQYF.

The V and J genes are TRBV28 and TRBJ2-7, with 8 nucleotides matching TRBD1. Germline lookup yields CDR1 MDHEN and CDR2 SYDVKM. This CDR3 has 13 amino acids. V trimming: 6 bases; J trimming: 4 bases; junction bases outside the gene matches: 5. The CDR3 DNA is TGTGCCAGCAGCTTGGGACAGGTATACGAGCAGTACTTC. Protein: CASSLGQVYEQYF. Full variable domain (outside the CDR3, taken from reference TRBV28 and TRBJ2-7): DVKVTQSSRYLVKRTGEKVFLECVQDMDHENMFWYRQDPGLGLRLIYFSYDVKMKEKGDIPEGYSVSREKKERFSLILESASTNQTSMYLCASSLGQVYEQYFGPGTRLTVT.